A single sample is the source of the 2 T cell receptor beta chains below, sequenced in a study of control samples from healthy donors and cancer patients. Some clones are missing from TCRdb's copy, which holds only in-frame ones; the method was immunoSEQ multiplex PCR. The sample lists 40,000 to 55,000 clones, around 87% occurring once. Sample: PBMCs. Receptors were obtained from a woman in her sixties or seventies with lung cancer.

This clone was observed a handful of times. The V and J genes are TRBV18 and TRBJ2-3, with TRBD1 identical over 7 bases. Germline V CDR1 and CDR2: KGHSH, LQKENI. The junction had 1 base not matched to a gene; V was cut back by 2 bases and J by 2 bases. The CDR3 has 14 residues. The CDR3: CASSPGTATDTQYF. The CDR3, as DNA: TGTGCCAGCTCACCAGGGACAGCCACAGATACGCAGTATTTT. Filled out from reference TRBV18 and TRBJ2-3, the complete variable domain reads NAGVMQNPRHLVRRRGQEARLRCSPMKGHSHVYWYRQLPEEGLKFMVYLQKENIIDESGMPKERFSAEFPKEGPSILRIQQVVRGDSAAYFCASSPGTATDTQYFGPGTRLTVL.

This chain joins TRBV11-2 and TRBJ2-2; no reliable D call. V lost 7 bases and J 1 base, leaving 7 bases between the germline ends. Germline V gives CDR1 SGHAT, CDR2 FQNNGV. This CDR3 has 13 residues. The CDR3 loop reads CASTSQNTGELFF. The CDR3 coding sequence is TGTGCCAGCACCTCACAGAACACCGGGGAGCTGTTTTTT.